The 23 T cell receptor beta chains below all came from one sample that was sequenced in a study of post-analysis software for immune sequencing data. These receptors' targets are unknown. Findings and caveats of the study: The five TRBV segments detected at higher frequency in patients than in controls included TRBV5-6, TRBV5-1 and TRBV20-1.

Presence of unique molecular identifiers characterized the TCR beta cDNA libraries. One entry per CDR3 protein, called by TCRdb with MiXCR from the PCR reads. The sample shows roughly 800,000 distinct CDR3 sequences, approximately 53% of them seen only once. Source material: blood. The receptors come from a girl under 18 with multiple sclerosis.

This clonotype was counted between two and nine times. This sequence joins TRBV11-2 and TRBJ2-7; TRBD1 is a possible D gene (6 bases). Germline CDR1 SGHAT, CDR2 FQNNGV. V lost 5 bases to trimming and J lost 1 base, with 24 bases between them. CDR3 size: 18 residues. CDR3 sequence (DNA): TGTGCCAGCAGCCCCGTTAGAAGGGGGAGAGGGGAGTCCTACGAGCAGTACTTC. Translating it yields CASSPVRRGRGESYEQYF.

The chain joins TRBV7-2 to TRBJ2-1; 10 bases map to TRBD2. Trimming took 5 bases from V and 9 from J; bases not matched to a gene: 13. Per the germline V gene, CDR1 is SGHTA and CDR2 is FQGNSA. The CDR3 length is 16 residues. CDR3 sequence: CASSTSGLASSAEQFF. The CDR3, as DNA: TGTGCCAGCAGCACGTCGGGACTAGCGAGTTCGGCTGAGCAGTTCTTC.

This clonotype was picked up a small number of times. The genes are TRBV12-3 or TRBV12-4 and TRBJ1-2; 8 bases fit TRBD1. The junction had 9 bases not matched to a gene; V was cut back by 3 bases and J by 0 bases. This CDR3 spans 17 amino acids. The CDR3 here is CASSFRAGGLANYGYTF. The DNA of the CDR3 is TGTGCCAGCAGTTTCCGGGCAGGGGGCTTAGCTAACTATGGCTACACCTTC.

Details on this clonotype: The CDR3 does not end in the conserved phenylalanine or tryptophan, so this is likely a read error. The V and J genes are TRBV18 and TRBJ1-5; 9 nucleotides align to TRBD1. The germline V gene encodes CDR1 KGHSH and CDR2 LQKENI. The CDR3 covers 16 residues. Trimming removed 5 bases from V and 3 bases from J; junction bases left unmatched: 8. For the CDR3, the DNA is TGTGCCAGCTCATACTCCGGGACAGGGAACAATCAGCCCCAGCATTGT. Protein sequence: CASSYSGTGNNQPQHC.

The chain has TRBV2 and TRBJ2-5, with D tentatively TRBD2 (6 bases). The germline V and J ends were trimmed by 5 bases and 5 bases, with 15 bases remaining between them. From germline, CDR1 is SNHLY and CDR2 FYNNEI. The CDR3 runs to 14 residues. CDR3: CASSKGTVGETQYF. The DNA of the CDR3 is TGTGCCAGCAGTAAAGGGACTGTAGGGGAGACCCAGTACTTC.

V is TRBV29-1 and J is TRBJ2-1, with 13 nucleotides matching TRBD2. V lost 7 bases to trimming and J lost 7 bases; unmatched junction nucleotides: 7. Germline V lookup: CDR1 SQVTM, CDR2 ANQGSEA. The CDR3 totals 14 residues. CDR3 nucleotide sequence: TGCAGCGGGGGACTAGCGGGATTTATAAATGAGCAGTTCTTC. It yields the protein CSGGLAGFINEQFF.

The CDR3 DNA reads as TGTGCCAGCAGCCCTGGCGGATTTAGCAATCAGCCCCAGCATTTT. It encodes CASSPGGFSNQPQHF. This sequence joins TRBV7-2 and TRBJ1-5; no reliable D call. The ends were cut back, 5 bases at V and 0 bases at J, with 11 bases in the middle. The CDR3 runs to 15 residues. Germline V gives CDR1 SGHTA, CDR2 FQGNSA.

The rearrangement links TRBV7-2 to TRBJ1-1; D call uncertain. Trimming shortened V by 1 base and J by 1 base, and 13 bases separated the two germline ends. Germline V lookup: CDR1 SGHTA, CDR2 FQGNSA. This CDR3 contains 16 residues. CDR3 nucleotide sequence: TGTGCCAGCAGCTTAGTGGCAGGCTTACAGAACACTGAAGCTTTCTTT. Translating it yields CASSLVAGLQNTEAFF.

On this clonotype: A read error may produce the germline difference seen at one junction end. The V gene is TRBV2, the J gene TRBJ2-5; D perhaps matches TRBD1 (6 bases). The germline V gene has CDR1 SNHLY and CDR2 FYNNEI. CDR3 length: 13 amino acids. The CDR3 protein is CTSRGDSQETQYF. The CDR3 DNA is TGTACCAGCAGGGGAGACAGCCAAGAGACCCAGTACTTC.

CDR3 amino acids: CASSLIRTGVDTQYF. CDR3 nucleotide sequence: TGTGCCAGCAGCTTAATTCGGACAGGGGTTGATACGCAGTATTTT. The J gene is TRBJ2-3, the V gene TRBV7-3, with 9 bases matching TRBD1. The J segment lost 6 bases and the V segment lost 1 base, leaving 5 bases of the junction unmatched. Germline lookup yields CDR1 SGHTA and CDR2 FQGTGA. This CDR3 is 15 amino acids long.

Written as DNA, the CDR3 is TGTGCCAGCAGCTACGGAGGGACGGGCGAGCAGTACTTC. Protein sequence: CASSYGGTGEQYF. V and J are TRBV7-9 and TRBJ2-4, with D possibly matching TRBD2 (6 bases). With the DNA end fitting TRBJ2-7 better, the J assignment may be wrong. This CDR3 region has 13 residues. The germline V gene encodes CDR1 SEHNR and CDR2 FQNEAQ (reference sequence).

This clonotype was seen a handful of times. This chain connects TRBV5-1 to TRBJ2-1; D perhaps matches TRBD2 (7 bases). The length of the CDR3 is 16 residues. V was shortened by 2 bases and J by 3 bases, with 15 bases between the two germline ends. Germline CDR1 reads SGHRS; CDR2 reads YFSETQ. The CDR3 is CASSLSGGFIYNEQFF. The CDR3 nucleotides read TGCGCCAGCAGCTTATCGGGGGGCTTTATCTACAATGAGCAGTTCTTC.

This clonotype occurred a few times. V gene TRBV29-1 combines with J gene TRBJ1-4; D remains ambiguous. Germline CDR1 and CDR2: SQVTM and ANQGSEA. The germline V and J ends were trimmed by 0 bases and 7 bases, with 15 bases remaining between them. CDR3 length: 15 amino acids. The DNA of the CDR3 is TGCAGCGTTGAAGAGTCCATCCACGGGTTTGAAAAACTGTTTTTT. Amino acid sequence: CSVEESIHGFEKLFF.

The chain uses TRBV7-3 and TRBJ2-3; D possibly matches TRBD1 or TRBD2 (5 bases each). Germline CDR1 reads SGHTA; CDR2 reads FQGTGA. The length of the CDR3 is 15 residues. V was trimmed by 4 bases and J by 1 base, leaving 12 bases between them. The CDR3: CASSSGRPGTDTQYF. The CDR3 DNA sequence: TGTGCCAGCAGCTCGGGACGACCGGGCACAGATACGCAGTATTTT.

This sequence joins TRBV20-1 and TRBJ1-1; possible D gene TRBD1, 5 bases. CDR1 DFQATT and CDR2 SNEGSKA come from the germline V gene (reference sequence). There are 14 residues in the CDR3. V lost 1 base to trimming and J lost 8 bases, with 17 bases between them. CDR3 residues: CSARVSGGGLEAFF. The CDR3 region has the DNA TGCAGTGCTAGAGTTTCGGGGGGGGGATTGGAAGCTTTCTTT.

The rearrangement uses TRBV7-8 and TRBJ2-3, with TRBD1 matching over 10 bases. This CDR3 region has 14 residues. CDR1 is SGHVS and CDR2 is FQNEAQ in the germline V gene. V was clipped by 5 bases and J by 3 bases; unmatched bases: 2. The CDR3 spells CASSADRGTDTQYF. The CDR3 DNA sequence: TGTGCCAGCAGCGCGGACAGGGGGACAGATACGCAGTATTTT.

This rearrangement joins TRBV12-3 or TRBV12-4 to TRBJ1-2; TRBD1 matches at 7 bases. This CDR3 comprises 16 residues. Trimming at V came to 4 bases and at J to 4 bases, leaving 12 bases not matched to a gene. CDR3 DNA sequence: TGTGCCAGCAGTTCCCACAGGGGATCGGATAGCTATGGCTACACCTTC. This translates into CASSSHRGSDSYGYTF.

The chain joins TRBV7-3 to TRBJ2-1; D is unclear. This CDR3 is 15 amino acids long. Trimming pared 2 bases from V and 11 bases from J, leaving 19 bases between. Germline CDR1 reads SGHTA; CDR2 reads FQGTGA. DNA of the CDR3: TGTGCCAGCAGCTTAGGTCTGCGTGGCGGTTACAAGCAGTTCTTC. Translated: CASSLGLRGGYKQFF.

The rearrangement uses TRBV7-2 and TRBJ2-7; the D gene is possibly TRBD1 (7 bases). V was cut by 2 bases and J by 1 base, with 12 bases left in between. Per germline, CDR1 SGHTA and CDR2 FQGNSA. This CDR3 has 15 amino acids. The CDR3 DNA follows: TGTGCCAGCAGCTTACGGCGGGACAGATCCTACGAGCAGTACTTC. Encoded protein: CASSLRRDRSYEQYF.

This chain connects TRBV20-1 to TRBJ2-1; D possibly corresponds to TRBD2 (6 bases). The V end lost 3 bases, the J end lost 8 bases, and 14 bases lay between the germline ends. The CDR3 has 13 amino acids. CDR1 is DFQATT and CDR2 is SNEGSKA in the germline V gene (reference sequence). CDR3 region: CSASVGEADEQFF. CDR3 in DNA: TGCAGTGCTAGTGTGGGGGAGGCGGATGAGCAGTTCTTC.

This clonotype was found once. V is TRBV13 and J is TRBJ1-1, with 7 bases fitting TRBD1. The CDR3 contains 16 residues. Looked up from germline, CDR1 is PRHDT and CDR2 is FYEKMQ (reference sequence). Trimming removed 5 bases from V and 0 bases from J; junction bases left unmatched: 9. The CDR3 coding sequence is TGTGCCAGCAGCCTCCGGGGGGGGACAGTGAACACTGAAGCTTTCTTT. It encodes CASSLRGGTVNTEAFF.

The gene calls are TRBV11-2 and TRBJ1-1, with D tentatively TRBD1 (5 bases). The CDR3 covers 14 residues. V dropped 4 bases and J dropped 4 bases, with 13 bases sitting between them. CDR1 and CDR2 from the germline V gene are SGHAT and FQNNGV. The CDR3: CASSSSGAGTEAFF. The CDR3 DNA follows: TGTGCCAGCAGCTCGTCCGGGGCGGGCACTGAAGCTTTCTTT. Filled out from reference TRBV11-2 and TRBJ1-1, the complete variable domain reads EAGVAQSPRYKIIEKRQSVAFWCNPISGHATLYWYQQILGQGPKLLIQFQNNGVVDDSQLPKDRFSAERLKGVDSTLKIQPAKLEDSAVYLCASSSSGAGTEAFFGQGTRLTVV.

The chain employs TRBV2 and TRBJ2-4; D uncertain. The DNA end lines up better with TRBJ2-7; the J call may be wrong. The CDR3 runs to 12 residues. CDR1 is SNHLY and CDR2 is FYNNEI in the germline V gene. The CDR3 region has the DNA TGTGCCAGCAGTGAACTCAATTACGAGCAGTACTTC. Translating gives CASSELNYEQYF.